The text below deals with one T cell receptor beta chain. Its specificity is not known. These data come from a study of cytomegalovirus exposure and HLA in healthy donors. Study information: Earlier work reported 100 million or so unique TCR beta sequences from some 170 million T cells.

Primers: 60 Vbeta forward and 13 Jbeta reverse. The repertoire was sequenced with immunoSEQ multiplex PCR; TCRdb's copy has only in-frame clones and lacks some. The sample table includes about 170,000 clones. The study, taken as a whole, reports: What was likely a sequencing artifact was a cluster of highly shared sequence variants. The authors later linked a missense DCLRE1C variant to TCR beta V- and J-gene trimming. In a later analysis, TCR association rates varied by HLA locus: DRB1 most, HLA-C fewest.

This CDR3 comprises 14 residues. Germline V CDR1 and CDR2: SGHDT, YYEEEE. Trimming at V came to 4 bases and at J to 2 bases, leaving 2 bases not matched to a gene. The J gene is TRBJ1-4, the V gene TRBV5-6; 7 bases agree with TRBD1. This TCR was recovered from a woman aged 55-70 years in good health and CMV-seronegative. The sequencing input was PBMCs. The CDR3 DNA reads TGTGCCAGCAGCCCACAGGGGACTAATGAAAAACTGTTTTTT. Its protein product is CASSPQGTNEKLFF.